This TCR beta chain is from a study of vaccination and CD4 T cells after COVID-19. Looking at the study overall: Convalescent persons amounted to six males plus four females, two of whom were Hispanic. Taking of post-vaccine samples occurred a median approximately 76 days after dose two (range 14 to 241).

The assay that was used to sequence DNA from cultured CD4+ T cells was the Oncomine TCR Beta short-read assay. Via MiXCR, TCRdb re-called the PCR reads, giving one row per CDR3 protein. The sample yields some 16,000 distinct CDR3 sequences, about 46% seen once. This clonotype was detected only a few times. Its antigen remains unknown. Sample treatment: roughly nine-day PBMC culture with coronavirus spike peptide pools or control peptides (ViraFEST assay). The length of the CDR3 is 13 residues. CDR1 and CDR2 from the germline V gene are SNHLY and FYNNEI. The J segment lost 2 bases and the V segment lost 8 bases, leaving 3 bases of the junction unmatched.

The source of this sequence is a human donor who had recovered from COVID-19. The chain couples TRBV2 to TRBJ2-7; 10 bases agree with TRBD1. The source was CD4+ T cells from blood, cultured in vitro, collected after SARS-CoV-2 vaccination. The CDR3 nucleotides are TGTGCCAGCCTCGGGACAGGGGCCTACGAGCAGTACTTC. Protein product: CASLGTGAYEQYF.